This T cell receptor beta chain was captured in a study of chemoradiotherapy in HPV16-positive cancers. Profiled with immunoSEQ multiplex PCR; TCRdb holds only in-frame clones, not every one. The data contain 5,100 or so clones, around 78% of them singletons. Germline CDR1 LNHNV, CDR2 YYDKDF (reference sequence). CDR3 length equals 18 residues. V was pared by 0 bases and J by 2 bases, with 18 bases between. This clonotype originated in a human donor with HPV-associated anogenital cancer. This chain links TRBV15 with TRBJ2-3, with D possibly being TRBD2 (7 bases). Specimen collection occurred from a patient who underwent chemoradiotherapy. The CDR3 sequence: CATSRDRAGGPTTDTQYF. The CDR3 bases are TGTGCCACCAGCAGAGACCGAGCCGGGGGGCCTACCACAGATACGCAGTATTTT.